A selection of T cell receptor beta chains follows, all from one sample in a study of shared clonotypes between healthy human individuals. Method: immunoSEQ multiplex PCR; TCRdb's copy keeps in-frame clones and lacks some. The repertoire holds over a million clones, with 70% to 80% as singletons. Material: memory CD4+ T cells from PBMCs. These receptors were obtained from a man aged 18-30 years in good health. Some clones in this sample may be carry-over from other donors' samples. CDR3s include the opening cysteine and the closing phenylalanine or tryptophan. A D gene is named only where the DNA matches it firmly. Rows give clone size only sometimes, using once, few, many, or a class for an expanded clone.

clone_size: .; j_call: TRBJ1-4; cdr3_length: 15; v_call: TRBV5-1; d_call: TRBD1; cdr3_nt: TGCGCCAGCAGCTTGGGGACAGGGGCGGCGGAAAAACTGTTTTTT; cdr3_aa: CASSLGTGAAEKLFF
clone_size: few; j_call: TRBJ2-7; cdr3_length: 14; v_call: TRBV2; d_call: .; cdr3_nt: TGTGCCAGCAGTGCCGTGGTCGAGAGTAACGAGCAGTACTTC; cdr3_aa: CASSAVVESNEQYF
clone_size: .; j_call: TRBJ2-3; cdr3_length: 15; v_call: TRBV4-1; d_call: .; cdr3_nt: TGCGCCAGCAGCCAAGACGCTGCCTTTGCAGATACGCAGTATTTT; cdr3_aa: CASSQDAAFADTQYF
clone_size: .; j_call: TRBJ1-2; cdr3_length: 16; v_call: TRBV28; d_call: TRBD1; cdr3_nt: TGTGCCAGCAGTCCACCCGGGACAGGGGTAAACTATGGCTACACCTTC; cdr3_aa: CASSPPGTGVNYGYTF
clone_size: .; j_call: TRBJ2-5; cdr3_length: 14; v_call: TRBV18; d_call: TRBD2; cdr3_nt: TGTGCCAGCTCACCAAGCGGGAGTTCCGAGACCCAGTACTTC; cdr3_aa: CASSPSGSSETQYF
clone_size: .; j_call: TRBJ2-2; cdr3_length: 15; v_call: TRBV5-1; d_call: TRBD2; cdr3_nt: TGCGCCAGCAGCACACTAGCGGCGAACACCGGGGAGCTGTTTTTT; cdr3_aa: CASSTLAANTGELFF
clone_size: .; j_call: TRBJ2-3; cdr3_length: 15; v_call: TRBV7-9; d_call: .; cdr3_nt: TGTGCCAGCAGCTTAGGTTTGCGGGACTCAGATACGCAGTATTTT; cdr3_aa: CASSLGLRDSDTQYF
clone_size: .; j_call: TRBJ2-6; cdr3_length: 15; v_call: TRBV9; d_call: .; cdr3_nt: TGTGCCAGCAGCGTAGACTATGGGGTAGCCAACGTCCTGACTTTC; cdr3_aa: CASSVDYGVANVLTF
clone_size: .; j_call: TRBJ1-5; cdr3_length: 15; v_call: TRBV28; d_call: TRBD1; cdr3_nt: TGTGCCAGCAGGCCGACAGGGGCCTACAATCAGCCCCAGCATTTT; cdr3_aa: CASRPTGAYNQPQHF
clone_size: .; j_call: TRBJ1-3; cdr3_length: 15; v_call: TRBV10-3; d_call: .; cdr3_nt: TGTGCCACCCAAAATCCACAAACCTCTGGAAACACCATATATTTT; cdr3_aa: CATQNPQTSGNTIYF
clone_size: .; j_call: TRBJ2-2; cdr3_length: 17; v_call: TRBV4-2; d_call: .; cdr3_nt: TGTGCCAGCAGCCCCTCCGGCGGGCGAGCTAACACCGGGGAGCTGTTTTTT; cdr3_aa: CASSPSGGRANTGELFF
clone_size: .; j_call: TRBJ2-1; cdr3_length: 13; v_call: TRBV7-2; d_call: .; cdr3_nt: TGTGCCAGCAGCTACCCCGAGTGGGGTGAGCAGTTCTTC; cdr3_aa: CASSYPEWGEQFF
clone_size: .; j_call: TRBJ1-4; cdr3_length: 16; v_call: TRBV5-6; d_call: .; cdr3_nt: TGTGCCAGCAGTAAACCAAGGGGCGACTCTAATGAAAAACTGTTTTTT; cdr3_aa: CASSKPRGDSNEKLFF
clone_size: .; j_call: TRBJ2-1; cdr3_length: 17; v_call: TRBV9; d_call: TRBD2; cdr3_nt: TGTGCCAGCAGCGTAACACTACTAGCGGGAGGGCCAGATGAGCAGTTCTTC; cdr3_aa: CASSVTLLAGGPDEQFF
clone_size: .; j_call: TRBJ2-3; cdr3_length: 15; v_call: TRBV2; d_call: .; cdr3_nt: TGTGCCAGCAGTGAAGGGACGGGCCTCACAGATACGCAGTATTTT; cdr3_aa: CASSEGTGLTDTQYF
clone_size: .; j_call: TRBJ1-2; cdr3_length: 14; v_call: TRBV7-8; d_call: .; cdr3_nt: TGTGCCAGCAGCTTACTAGTAACCGGGGGCGGCTACACCTTC; cdr3_aa: CASSLLVTGGGYTF
clone_size: .; j_call: TRBJ2-1; cdr3_length: 13; v_call: TRBV30; d_call: .; cdr3_nt: TGTGCCTGGAGTGGGAGGAGCTACAATGAGCAGTTCTTC; cdr3_aa: CAWSGRSYNEQFF
clone_size: .; j_call: TRBJ2-6; cdr3_length: 15; v_call: TRBV18; d_call: .; cdr3_nt: TGTGCCAGCTCCCCCCAAACCTCTGGGGCCAACGTCCTGACTTTC; cdr3_aa: CASSPQTSGANVLTF
clone_size: .; j_call: TRBJ1-5; cdr3_length: 16; v_call: TRBV28; d_call: TRBD1; cdr3_nt: TGTGCCAGCAGTTTAGTCATGACAGGGATCAATCAGCCCCAGCATTTT; cdr3_aa: CASSLVMTGINQPQHF
clone_size: few; j_call: TRBJ2-7; cdr3_length: 13; v_call: TRBV30; d_call: .; cdr3_nt: TGTGCCTGGAGCGAAGGAGAGTTTACGAGGCAGTACTTC; cdr3_aa: CAWSEGEFTRQYF
clone_size: .; j_call: TRBJ2-3; cdr3_length: 14; v_call: TRBV5-1; d_call: TRBD1; cdr3_nt: TGCGCCAGCAGCCGGACAGGAGCCACAGATACGCAGTATTTT; cdr3_aa: CASSRTGATDTQYF
clone_size: .; j_call: TRBJ2-7; cdr3_length: 14; v_call: TRBV27; d_call: .; cdr3_nt: TGTGCCAGCAGTTTACTGGCAGGGATCAACGAGCAGTACTTC; cdr3_aa: CASSLLAGINEQYF
clone_size: few; j_call: TRBJ2-1; cdr3_length: 10; v_call: TRBV20-1; d_call: .; cdr3_nt: TGCAGTGTCGGCCCAGGTGAGCAGTTCTTC; cdr3_aa: CSVGPGEQFF